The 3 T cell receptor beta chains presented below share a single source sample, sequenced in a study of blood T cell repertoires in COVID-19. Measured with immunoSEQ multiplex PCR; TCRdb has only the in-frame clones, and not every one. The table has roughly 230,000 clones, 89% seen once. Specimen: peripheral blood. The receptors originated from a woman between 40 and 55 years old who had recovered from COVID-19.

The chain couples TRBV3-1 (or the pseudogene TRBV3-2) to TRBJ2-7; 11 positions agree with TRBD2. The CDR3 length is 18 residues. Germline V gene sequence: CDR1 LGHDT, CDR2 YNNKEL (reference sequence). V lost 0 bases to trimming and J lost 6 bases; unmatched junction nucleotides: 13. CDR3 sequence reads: CASSQDLPGLAGMVEQYF. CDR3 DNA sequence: TGTGCCAGCAGCCAAGATCTCCCCGGACTAGCGGGTATGGTCGAGCAGTACTTC.

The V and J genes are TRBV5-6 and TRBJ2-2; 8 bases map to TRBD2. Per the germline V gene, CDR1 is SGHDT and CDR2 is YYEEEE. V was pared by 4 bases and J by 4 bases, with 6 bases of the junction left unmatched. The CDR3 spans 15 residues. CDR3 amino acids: CASSGPGRGTGELFF. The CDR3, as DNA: TGTGCCAGCAGCGGACCCGGGAGGGGCACCGGGGAGCTGTTTTTT.

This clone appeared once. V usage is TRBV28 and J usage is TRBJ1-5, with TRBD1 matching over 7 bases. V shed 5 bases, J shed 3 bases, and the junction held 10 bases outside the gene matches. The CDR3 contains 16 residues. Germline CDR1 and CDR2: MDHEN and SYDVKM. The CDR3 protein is CASSLDLGTDNQPQHF. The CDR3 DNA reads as TGTGCCAGCAGTCTGGATCTCGGGACAGACAATCAGCCCCAGCATTTT.